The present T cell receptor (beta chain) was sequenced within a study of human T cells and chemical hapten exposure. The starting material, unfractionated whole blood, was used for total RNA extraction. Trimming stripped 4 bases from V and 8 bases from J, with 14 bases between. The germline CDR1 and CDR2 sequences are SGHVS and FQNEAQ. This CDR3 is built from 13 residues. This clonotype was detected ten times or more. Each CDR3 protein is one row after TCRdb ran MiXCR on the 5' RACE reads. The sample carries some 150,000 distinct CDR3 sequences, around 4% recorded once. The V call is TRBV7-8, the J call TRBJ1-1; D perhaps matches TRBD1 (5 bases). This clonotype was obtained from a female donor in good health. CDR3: CASSWGVGREAFF. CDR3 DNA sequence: TGTGCCAGCAGCTGGGGGGTGGGACGGGAAGCTTTCTTT.